This T cell receptor (beta chain) was obtained from a study of cytomegalovirus exposure and HLA in healthy donors. Notes on the study in general: The authors excluded some V segments, including TRBV6-2 and TRBV6-3, as indistinguishable. The authors later linked a missense DCLRE1C variant to TCR beta V- and J-gene trimming. In a later analysis, productive TCRs from donors in an Asian-associated ancestry cluster reportedly carried fewer N-insertions than the cohort mean. Later on, an analysis showed TCR association rates differing by HLA locus, with DRB1 the most and HLA-C the fewest.

The PCR was carried out with 60 Vbeta primers and 13 Jbeta primers. The repertoire was sequenced with immunoSEQ multiplex PCR; TCRdb's copy has only in-frame clones and lacks some. The table records fewer than 250,000 clones, 65% to 85% of them present only once. This clone has only a few counts. Its antigen is currently unknown. Germline V CDR1 and CDR2: KGHSH, LQKENI. There are 14 residues in the CDR3. V shed 2 bases, J shed 6 bases, and the junction held 2 bases outside the gene matches. The sample comprised PBMCs. The chain joins TRBV18 to TRBJ1-2; TRBD1 matches 11 bases. The TCR sequence derives from a man aged 25-45 years in good health and CMV-seronegative. The CDR3 loop reads CASSPGQGAHGYTF. The DNA for the CDR3 is TGTGCCAGCTCACCAGGACAGGGGGCACATGGCTACACCTTC.